This entry features one T cell receptor (beta chain) sequence. The source of the sample is a study of OX40 agonist ivuxolimab in advanced cancers. Study as a whole: Ivuxolimab doses were 0.01, 0.1, 0.3, 1.5, 3 or 10 mg/kg every 2 weeks.

Data came from immunoSEQ multiplex PCR; TCRdb stores just in-frame clones and leaves some out. The sample includes 70,000 to 90,000 clones, 75% to 90% of them seen just once. CDR1 is ENHRY and CDR2 is SYGVKD in the germline V gene. The CDR3 covers 15 residues. J lost 3 bases, V lost 6 bases, and 5 bases had no gene match. The gene calls are TRBV10-3 and TRBJ2-2; TRBD1 matches 9 bases. The sequences come from CD4+ or CD8+ T cells sorted from blood, collected in a trial of the OX40 agonist ivuxolimab. This TCR derives from an adult with an advanced solid tumor such as melanoma, head and neck, liver or kidney cancer. This CDR3 reads CAIRLRDRDTGELFF. Here the CDR3 DNA reads TGTGCCATCAGACTCCGGGACAGGGACACCGGGGAGCTGTTTTTT.